The rows below give T cell receptor beta chains drawn from one sample of a study of blood T cells in healthy people across ages. One entry per CDR3 protein results from TCRdb running MiXCR on the 5' RACE reads. The repertoire holds about 1.7 million distinct CDR3 sequences, with 28% as singletons. The specimen was blood. The receptor set was obtained from a woman aged 25 to 45 in good health. CDR3s include the opening cysteine and the closing phenylalanine or tryptophan. D genes are given only for firm matches. Some rows have no size entry. The others give once, few or many, or a class for an expanded clone.

J: TRBJ2-7
size: few
D: TRBD2
V: TRBV7-2
DNA: TGTGCCAGCAGCCCCCCCGGCGGGGGTCACCGCTCCTACGAGCAGTACTTC
CDR3: CASSPPGGGHRSYEQYF

J: TRBJ2-1
size: many
D: TRBD1
V: TRBV10-3
DNA: TGTGCCATCGCTCAGGGGGCACAGGGTGAGCAGTTCTTC
CDR3: CAIAQGAQGEQFF

J: TRBJ1-1
size: -
D: -
V: TRBV20-1
DNA: TGCAGTGCCAAGGAATCAGGAGCGAACACTGAAGCTTTCTTT
CDR3: CSAKESGANTEAFF

J: TRBJ2-1
size: -
D: TRBD2
V: TRBV7-9
DNA: TGTGCCAGCAGCCCCCGGGCTAGCGGGAGCCTCTACAATGAGCAGTTCTTC
CDR3: CASSPRASGSLYNEQFF

J: TRBJ2-3
size: -
D: -
V: TRBV9
DNA: TGTGCCAGCAGCGTAGGCACTAATCTGGGTACGCAGTATTTT
CDR3: CASSVGTNLGTQYF

J: TRBJ2-7
size: -
D: -
V: TRBV6-2/TRBV6-3
DNA: TGTGCCAGCAGTTCCCTAGACGCGCGCGACGAGCAGTACTTC
CDR3: CASSSLDARDEQYF

J: TRBJ1-1
size: -
D: -
V: TRBV20-1
DNA: TGCAGTGCTAGACAGCCGACAGGAAACATGAACACTGAAGCTTTCTTT
CDR3: CSARQPTGNMNTEAFF

J: TRBJ1-2
size: -
D: -
V: TRBV12-3/TRBV12-4
DNA: TGTGCCAGCAGTTATAGGAGTGGTGGCTACACCTTC
CDR3: CASSYRSGGYTF

J: TRBJ2-1
size: -
D: -
V: TRBV12-3/TRBV12-4
DNA: TGTGCCAGCACCCCGTTGGGGGCTGGGTCCTACAATGAGCAGTTCTTC
CDR3: CASTPLGAGSYNEQFF

J: TRBJ2-1
size: many
D: -
V: TRBV20-1
DNA: TGCAGTGCTAGAGAATCGCGGACCATCAACAATGAGCAGTTCTTC
CDR3: CSARESRTINNEQFF

J: TRBJ2-4
size: many
D: -
V: TRBV10-2
DNA: TGCGCCAGCATAGGAGAAAACATTCAGTACTTC
CDR3: CASIGENIQYF

J: TRBJ2-5
size: many
D: -
V: TRBV11-2
DNA: TGTGCCAGCAGCGCCAACAGGGAAGGGGGGACCCAGTACTTC
CDR3: CASSANREGGTQYF

J: TRBJ2-2
size: few
D: -
V: TRBV24-1
DNA: TGTGCCACCAGTGGAGGGACGGTGAACACCGGGGAGCTGTTTTTT
CDR3: CATSGGTVNTGELFF

J: TRBJ1-4
size: few
D: -
V: TRBV20-1
DNA: TGCAGTGCCAGAGTTCCAGGCGTTAATGAAAAACTGTTTTTT
CDR3: CSARVPGVNEKLFF

J: TRBJ2-3
size: few
D: -
V: TRBV11-3
DNA: TGTGCCAGCAGCATCGGGTACACAGATACGCAGTATTTT
CDR3: CASSIGYTDTQYF

J: TRBJ2-6
size: few
D: -
V: TRBV20-1
DNA: TGCAGTGCTAGAGAGGCCGGCCGTTCCGGGGCCAACGTCCTGACTTTC
CDR3: CSAREAGRSGANVLTF